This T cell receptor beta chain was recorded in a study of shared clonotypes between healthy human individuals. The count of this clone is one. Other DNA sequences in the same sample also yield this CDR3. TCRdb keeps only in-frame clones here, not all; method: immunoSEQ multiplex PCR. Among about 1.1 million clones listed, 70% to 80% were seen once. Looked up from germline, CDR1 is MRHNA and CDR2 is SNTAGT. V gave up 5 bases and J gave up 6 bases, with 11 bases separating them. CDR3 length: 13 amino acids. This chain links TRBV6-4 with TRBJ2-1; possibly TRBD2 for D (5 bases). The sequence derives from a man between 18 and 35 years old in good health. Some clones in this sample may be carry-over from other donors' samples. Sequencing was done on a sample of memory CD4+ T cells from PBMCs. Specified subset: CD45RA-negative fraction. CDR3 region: CASSLEGGNEQFF. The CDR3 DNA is TGTGCCAGCAGTCTAGAGGGTGGCAATGAGCAGTTCTTC.